These T cell receptor beta chains were read from a single sample in a study of blood T cell repertoires in COVID-19. Only in-frame clones appear in the TCRdb table, and some are missing; sequencing was by immunoSEQ multiplex PCR. The table shows about 300,000 clones, with 90% occurring only once. Source material: PBMCs or T cells enriched from blood (not recorded which). The receptors shown here come from a woman aged 25 to 39 who had recovered from COVID-19. CDR3s include the opening cysteine and the closing phenylalanine or tryptophan. D genes are given only for firm matches. A clone size is listed for some rows: how often the clone was seen (once, few, many), or a class if it is expanded.

J | D | V | size | DNA | CDR3
TRBJ2-1 | TRBD1 | TRBV30 | - | TGTGCCTGGAGTACTATCCCGGACAGGGTTGGGGGCAATGAGCAGTTCTTC | CAWSTIPDRVGGNEQFF
TRBJ2-1 | - | TRBV5-1 | - | TGCGCCAGCAGCTTGGGGCCGGGAGCGGACAATGAGCAGTTCTTC | CASSLGPGADNEQFF
TRBJ1-5 | TRBD1 | TRBV10-3 | - | TGTGCCATCAGTGAGGGACGACAGGGGAAAGGGCAGCCCCAGCATTTT | CAISEGRQGKGQPQHF
TRBJ2-7 | - | TRBV6-5 | - | TGTGCCAGCAGTTACTCGTCGGGGTTTAAGTACGAGCAGTACTTC | CASSYSSGFKYEQYF
TRBJ2-1 | TRBD2 | TRBV30 | - | TGTGCCTGGAAGTTACTAGCGGGCTCCAAGCAGTTCTTC | CAWKLLAGSKQFF
TRBJ2-3 | - | TRBV5-1 | - | TGCGCCAGCAGCTTGTTCAGGGGAGAGGCAGATACGCAGTATTTT | CASSLFRGEADTQYF
TRBJ1-5 | - | TRBV28 | - | TGTGCCAGCAGTTCACAGGGAAAGAGGAGCAATCAGCCCCAGCATTTT | CASSSQGKRSNQPQHF
TRBJ2-2 | TRBD2 | TRBV6-1 | - | TGTGCCAGCAGTGTCAGGTGGGAGGGAGGAACCGGGGAGCTGTTTTTT | CASSVRWEGGTGELFF
TRBJ1-2 | TRBD1 | TRBV6-5 | - | TGTGCCAGCAGTTGGGGGACAGGGGGCGTCTATGGCTACACCTTC | CASSWGTGGVYGYTF
TRBJ1-1 | TRBD1 | TRBV19 | - | TGTGCCAGTAGTGACAGGGGCTGGGGCACTGAAGCTTTCTTT | CASSDRGWGTEAFF
TRBJ2-7 | - | TRBV29-1 | once | TGCAGCGCATTGGGAGGGGACACGAGCTCCTACGAGCAGTACTTC | CSALGGDTSSYEQYF
TRBJ1-5 | - | TRBV7-9 | few | TGTGCCACTGGGGCTTATAGCAATCAGCCCCAGCATTTT | CATGAYSNQPQHF
TRBJ2-1 | TRBD2 | TRBV28 | - | TGTGCCAGCAGTCCGAGCGGGACCTCCTACAATGAGCAGTTCTTC | CASSPSGTSYNEQFF
TRBJ1-5 | - | TRBV6-5 | - | TGTGCCAGCAGTTACGGGCAGGGGATAGGACAGCCCCAGCATTTT | CASSYGQGIGQPQHF
TRBJ2-5 | - | TRBV5-1 | - | TGCGCCAGCAGCTTGGGTTCGGGGATGGTGGAGACCCAGTACTTC | CASSLGSGMVETQYF
TRBJ2-4 | TRBD1 | TRBV2 | - | TGTGCCAGCAGTCCCGGGACAGGGCCGGGCAAAAACATTCAGTACTTC | CASSPGTGPGKNIQYF
TRBJ1-5 | - | TRBV10-3 | - | TGTGCCACCTCCTACCCCAATCAGCCCCAGCATTTT | CATSYPNQPQHF
TRBJ2-7 | TRBD2 | TRBV2 | - | TGTGCCAGTCTCCCGCTAGTAGGACTAGCGCCCGACGAGCAGTACTTC | CASLPLVGLAPDEQYF
TRBJ2-7 | TRBD2 | TRBV5-6 | - | TGTGCCAGCAGCTCCCCCGGGACTAGCGGGAGTACCTACTACGAGCAGTACTTC | CASSSPGTSGSTYYEQYF
TRBJ2-1 | - | TRBV5-1 | - | TGCGCCAGCAGCTTGGGGGTGGTTCAGGTGGGCGATGAGCAGTTCTTC | CASSLGVVQVGDEQFF
TRBJ2-5 | TRBD2 | TRBV28 | - | TGTGCCAGCAGCTTAGCGGGAGTGTCCGAGACCCAGTACTTC | CASSLAGVSETQYF
TRBJ1-1 | - | TRBV6-5 | - | TGTGCCAGCCGTTCTAGGGGGTCGAACACTGAAGCTTTCTTT | CASRSRGSNTEAFF
TRBJ2-4 | - | TRBV19 | - | TGTGCCAGTAGTATAGATCTCCAGGGAAAGGCCAAAAACATTCAGTACTTC | CASSIDLQGKAKNIQYF
TRBJ2-7 | TRBD2 | TRBV5-1 | - | TGCGCCAGCAGCCCCGGGACTAGCGGATGGCCTTCCTACGAGCAGTACTTC | CASSPGTSGWPSYEQYF
TRBJ1-2 | TRBD1 | TRBV4-1 | - | TGCGCCAGCAGCCAATTCCAGACAGGGTTGAGCGGCTACACCTTC | CASSQFQTGLSGYTF
TRBJ2-3 | TRBD2 | TRBV9 | - | TGTGCCAGCAGCGTAGTGATAGCGGGAGGTTCTGATACGCAGTATTTT | CASSVVIAGGSDTQYF
TRBJ2-7 | - | TRBV6-1 | - | TGTGCCAGCAGTGATAAATGGACAGTGGGCTACGAGCAGTACTTC | CASSDKWTVGYEQYF
TRBJ2-7 | TRBD2 | TRBV7-2 | - | TGTGCCAGCAGCTTTGGCTTGTCGGGGACTACTTACGAGCAGTACTTC | CASSFGLSGTTYEQYF
TRBJ1-1 | - | TRBV6-2/TRBV6-3 | - | TGTGCCAGCAGTTACTCTCAGGGTTATAACACTGAAGCTTTCTTT | CASSYSQGYNTEAFF
TRBJ2-3 | TRBD2 | TRBV24-1 | - | TGTGCCACCGCTTCCGCTAGCGGCCTCACAGATACGCAGTATTTT | CATASASGLTDTQYF
TRBJ2-5 | TRBD1 | TRBV7-2 | - | TGTGCCAGCAGCTTAGAGCTCTGGCGACAGGGCGGGGAGACCCAGTACTTC | CASSLELWRQGGETQYF
TRBJ1-2 | - | TRBV28 | - | TGTGCCAGCAGTTTAGGCAGGGGTACTGGCTACACCTTC | CASSLGRGTGYTF
TRBJ2-1 | - | TRBV19 | - | TGTGCCAGTAGGGACTTATACAATGAGCAGTTCTTC | CASRDLYNEQFF
TRBJ1-3 | - | TRBV29-1 | - | TGCAGCGTTGTGAGGGGGAATGGAAACACCATATATTTT | CSVVRGNGNTIYF
TRBJ1-4 | TRBD1 | TRBV13 | - | TGTGCCAGCAGCTTGAGACAGGGTGGAATTGCAACTAATGAAAAACTGTTTTTT | CASSLRQGGIATNEKLFF
TRBJ1-1 | - | TRBV19 | - | TGTGCCAGTAGTAAACAGGCCGAACGGGAAGCTTTCTTT | CASSKQAEREAFF
TRBJ2-2 | - | TRBV14 | - | TGTGCCAGCAGCGGGCAGGGCTTCACCTCGAACACCGGGGAGCTGTTTTTT | CASSGQGFTSNTGELFF
TRBJ2-2 | - | TRBV7-2 | few | TGTGCCAGCAGCGTACAGGGGAACACCGGGGAGCTGTTTTTT | CASSVQGNTGELFF
TRBJ1-1 | TRBD1 | TRBV28 | - | TGTGCCAGCAGTCCTCCGACAGGGATTCACACTGAAGCTTTCTTT | CASSPPTGIHTEAFF
TRBJ1-3 | - | TRBV30 | - | TGTGCCCGGTCCGGGACAACAGGAAACACCATATATTTT | CARSGTTGNTIYF
TRBJ2-5 | TRBD1 | TRBV9 | - | TGTGCCAGCAGCGTAACCGGGACAGGGAGCCAAGAGACCCAGTACTTC | CASSVTGTGSQETQYF
TRBJ2-2 | TRBD2 | TRBV4-3 | - | TGCGCCAGCAGCCAAGACTGGGGAGGGCGTTCGAACACCGGGGAGCTGTTTTTT | CASSQDWGGRSNTGELFF
TRBJ1-1 | TRBD1 | TRBV5-1 | - | TGCGCCAGCAGCACCGGGACAGTAGAAGCTTTCTTT | CASSTGTVEAFF
TRBJ2-1 | TRBD1 | TRBV7-8 | few | TGTGCCAGCAGCTTTTTGGGACAGGTATACAATGAGCAGTTCTTC | CASSFLGQVYNEQFF
TRBJ2-4 | - | TRBV24-1 | - | TGTGCCACCAGTGAGGGGAGCGGTGTGGGAAACATTCAGTACTTC | CATSEGSGVGNIQYF
TRBJ2-1 | TRBD2 | TRBV7-2 | - | TGTGCCAGCCGCCGCTCGGGACTAGCGACCAATGAGCAGTTCTTC | CASRRSGLATNEQFF
TRBJ2-1 | TRBD1 | TRBV14 | - | TGTGCCAGCAGCCGACAGGGTAGCTTACGAACCTACAATGAGCAGTTCTTC | CASSRQGSLRTYNEQFF
TRBJ1-1 | TRBD1 | TRBV27 | - | TGTGCCAGCAGTCTAGGGGACAGGGACAACACTGAAGCTTTCTTT | CASSLGDRDNTEAFF
TRBJ1-2 | TRBD1 | TRBV18 | - | TGTGCCAGCTCACCCGCTGGGACAGGGGGCGAAGGCTACACCTTC | CASSPAGTGGEGYTF
TRBJ2-7 | TRBD1 | TRBV10-3 | - | TGTGCCATCAGCAACAGGGGTGGGTCCTACGAGCAGTACTTC | CAISNRGGSYEQYF
TRBJ1-2 | - | TRBV28 | few | TGTGCCAGCCACGCAGTCCAGGGGTATTATGGCTACACCTTC | CASHAVQGYYGYTF
TRBJ2-2 | - | TRBV10-2 | - | TGCGCCAGCAGTGTAGAGAACACCGGGGAGCTGTTTTTT | CASSVENTGELFF
TRBJ2-5 | TRBD2 | TRBV5-1 | - | TGCGCCAGCAGCCCCGTAGCGGGAGACCTTCAAGAGACCCAGTACTTC | CASSPVAGDLQETQYF
TRBJ2-7 | - | TRBV29-1 | - | TGCAGCGTCTTGGGGGGTAGCGACTACGAGCAGTACTTC | CSVLGGSDYEQYF
TRBJ2-1 | TRBD2 | TRBV7-8 | few | TGTGCCAGCAGCCCGGGACTAGCGGACTACAATGAGCAGTTCTTC | CASSPGLADYNEQFF